This TCR beta chain was observed in a study of blood T cell repertoires in COVID-19. In the study overall: Acute and convalescent COVID-19 specimens originated in the United States, Italy and Spain. T cells, B-cell-depleted T cells, or PBMCs provided the cDNA or gDNA that served as material.

Per the study methods: Nucleated cell number was recorded as an estimate derived from reference gene primer amplification. Some clones are missing from TCRdb's copy, which holds only in-frame ones; the method was immunoSEQ multiplex PCR. The DNA gave D and trimming, while V, J and clone size come from that table. The sample includes under 300,000 clones, about 82% seen only once; the top ten take 10% to 15%. This clone has only one observation. The germline gives CDR1 SGHTA, CDR2 FQGTGA. This CDR3 is 16 amino acids long. The V end lost 2 bases, the J end lost 8 bases, and 20 bases lay between the germline ends.

The clonotype comes from a man older than 75 with acute or convalescent COVID-19. V and J are TRBV7-3 and TRBJ2-3; tentative D call: TRBD1 (5 bases). The sequenced sample was peripheral blood. CDR3 nucleotides: TGTGCCAGCAGCTTACTCACTGGACAAAAGCACGGTACGCAGTATTTT. It specifies CASSLLTGQKHGTQYF. Combining the CDR3 with reference TRBV7-3 and TRBJ2-3 gives the whole variable domain GAGVSQTPSNKVTEKGKYVELRCDPISGHTALYWYRQSLGQGPEFLIYFQGTGAADDSGLPNDRFFAVRPEGSVSTLKIQRTERGDSAVYLCASSLLTGQKHGTQYFGPGTRLTVL.